What follows are 13 T cell receptor beta chains derived from one specimen sequenced in a study of blood T cell repertoires in COVID-19. Here immunoSEQ multiplex PCR was the method, and the copy in TCRdb shows in-frame clones only, minus some. The data hold about 180,000 clones, with roughly 82% observed a single time. The sample comprised PBMCs or T cells enriched from blood (not recorded which). The source of these receptors is a woman aged 30 to 39 who had recovered from COVID-19.

J is TRBJ2-7 and V is TRBV3-1 (or the pseudogene TRBV3-2); TRBD1 matches 10 bases. This CDR3 contains 16 residues. Per the germline V gene, CDR1 is LGHDT and CDR2 is YNNKEL (reference sequence). Unmatched junction bases numbered 13, after V lost 2 bases and J lost 9 bases. The CDR3 DNA is TGTGCCAGCAGCCAAACAAAGACAGGGGGCAATGAGGTGCAGTACTTC. Its translation: CASSQTKTGGNEVQYF.

The chain links TRBV7-6 to TRBJ2-1; 14 bases fit TRBD2. CDR1 is SGHVS and CDR2 is FNYEAQ in the germline V gene. Trimming at V came to 5 bases and at J to 8 bases, leaving 8 bases not matched to a gene. The CDR3 length is 16 residues. CDR3 nucleotides: TGTGCCAGCAGCCTGGGACTAGCGGGAGAAATGGATGAGCAGTTCTTC. The encoded protein is CASSLGLAGEMDEQFF.

The gene calls are TRBV20-1 and TRBJ1-6; D is perhaps TRBD1 (6 bases). The CDR3 runs to 13 residues. The germline CDR1 and CDR2 sequences are DFQATT and SNEGSKA (reference sequence). V gave up 3 bases and J gave up 10 bases, with 13 bases separating them. The CDR3 DNA sequence: TGCAGTGCTAGTTCGGACAGAATCTCACCCCTCCACTTT. Encoded protein: CSASSDRISPLHF.

The count of this clone is one. The chain employs TRBV6-4 and TRBJ2-1; TRBD1 matches 9 bases. Germline V CDR1 and CDR2: MRHNA, SNTAGT. This CDR3 spans 15 amino acids. V lost 6 bases, J lost 8 bases, and 11 bases stayed unmatched. The CDR3 sequence is CASSEPGQGGDEQFF. The CDR3 coding sequence is TGTGCCAGCAGCGAACCGGGACAGGGAGGTGATGAGCAGTTCTTC.

The rearrangement links TRBV5-1 to TRBJ2-4, with D perhaps matching TRBD1 (6 bases). V shed 2 bases and J shed 9 bases, with 12 bases lying between them. Germline lookup yields CDR1 SGHRS and CDR2 YFSETQ. The CDR3 length is 13 residues. CDR3 nucleotides: TGCGCCAGCAGCTTTTCAGGGGCTGGCATTCAGTACTTC. It codes for CASSFSGAGIQYF.

This clone was seen only once. The V gene is TRBV14, the J gene TRBJ2-3; D gene unclear. CDR1 is SGHDN, CDR2 FVKESK, per germline. CDR3 length: 13 amino acids. V was pared by 4 bases and J by 4 bases, with 9 bases between. The CDR3 sequence: CASSPRLADTQYF. CDR3 nucleotides: TGTGCCAGCAGCCCTAGGCTGGCAGATACGCAGTATTTT.

The chain combines TRBV7-8 with TRBJ1-1; D remains ambiguous. The CDR3 consists of 12 residues. Looked up from germline, CDR1 is SGHVS and CDR2 is FQNEAQ. V was trimmed by 5 bases and J by 6 bases, leaving 10 bases between them. The CDR3 coding sequence is TGTGCCAGCAGCCGAGTTAGAGCTGAAGCTTTCTTT. Translated: CASSRVRAEAFF.

This chain uses TRBV28 with TRBJ1-1; 7 bases map to TRBD1. CDR1 MDHEN and CDR2 SYDVKM come from the germline V gene. V was pared by 2 bases and J by 0 bases, with 21 bases of the junction left unmatched. The CDR3 loop spans 21 amino acids. This CDR3 reads CASSLIGGTGDRPLMNTEAFF. Written as DNA, the CDR3 is TGTGCCAGCAGTTTAATTGGTGGTACCGGGGACAGACCGTTAATGAACACTGAAGCTTTCTTT.

CDR3 DNA: TGTGCCAGCTCCCATAGGGACTCCGGATCCTACGAGCAGTACTTC. It is translated as CASSHRDSGSYEQYF. This sequence joins TRBV18 and TRBJ2-7; TRBD2 is a possible D gene (6 bases). V was clipped by 6 bases and J by 1 base, with 16 bases between them. Germline V gene sequence: CDR1 KGHSH, CDR2 LQKENI. The length of the CDR3 is 15 residues.

Here the CDR3 reads CASSSLIARFLGNTIYF. The CDR3 nucleotides are TGTGCCAGCAGCTCACTGATAGCCCGTTTCCTTGGAAACACCATATATTTT. The rearrangement uses TRBV7-9 and TRBJ1-3; no clear D. Trimming stripped 4 bases from V and 3 bases from J, with 19 bases between. This CDR3 region has 17 residues. Germline CDR1 SEHNR, CDR2 FQNEAQ (reference sequence).

The chain recombines TRBV27 with TRBJ2-7, with a weak D call TRBD1 (5 bases). Trimming removed 3 bases from V and 12 bases from J, with 18 bases in between. There are 13 residues in the CDR3. In germline, CDR1 is MNHEY, CDR2 SMNVEV (reference sequence). The chain's CDR3 is CASSLNRLDAPYF. CDR3 DNA: TGTGCCAGCAGTTTGAACAGGTTAGATGCTCCGTACTTC.

The CDR3 protein is CASSPTGGANEKLFF. CDR3 nucleotide sequence: TGCGCCAGCAGCCCGACAGGGGGGGCTAATGAAAAACTGTTTTTT. The chain links TRBV5-1 to TRBJ1-4, with 9 bases aligning to TRBD1. CDR3 size: 15 residues. Germline V CDR1 and CDR2: SGHRS, YFSETQ. Trimming took 4 bases from V and 3 from J; bases not matched to a gene: 4.

The chain is built from TRBV7-6 and TRBJ1-1, with D unclear. Germline CDR1 is SGHVS and CDR2 is FNYEAQ. This CDR3 has 15 amino acids. Trimming left V 0 bases short and J 7 bases short, with 15 bases between. CDR3 nucleotides: TGTGCCAGCAGCTTAGCGCCGGACGGCGGGAGTGAAGCTTTCTTT. Translated: CASSLAPDGGSEAFF.